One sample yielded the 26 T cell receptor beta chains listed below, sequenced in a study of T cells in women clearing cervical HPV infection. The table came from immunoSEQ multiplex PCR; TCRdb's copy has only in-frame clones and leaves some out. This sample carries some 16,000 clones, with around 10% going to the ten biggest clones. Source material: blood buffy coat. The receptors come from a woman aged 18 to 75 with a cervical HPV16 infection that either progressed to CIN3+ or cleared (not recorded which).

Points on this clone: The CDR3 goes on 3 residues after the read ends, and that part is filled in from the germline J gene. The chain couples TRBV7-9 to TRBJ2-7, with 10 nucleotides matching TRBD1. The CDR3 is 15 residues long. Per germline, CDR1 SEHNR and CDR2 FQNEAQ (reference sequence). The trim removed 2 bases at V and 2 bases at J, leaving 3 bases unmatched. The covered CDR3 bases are TGTGCCAGCAGCTTACCGGGACAGGGGACCTACGAG. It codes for CASSLPGQGTYE. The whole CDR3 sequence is CASSLPGQGTYEQYF.

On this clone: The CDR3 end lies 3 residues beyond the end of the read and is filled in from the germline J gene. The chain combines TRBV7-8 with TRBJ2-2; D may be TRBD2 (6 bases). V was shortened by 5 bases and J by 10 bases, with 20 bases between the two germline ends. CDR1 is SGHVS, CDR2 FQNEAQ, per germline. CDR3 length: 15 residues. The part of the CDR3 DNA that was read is TGTGCCAGCAGCCCCGGGACTCAAGTTTTTCAGGAG. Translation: CASSPGTQVFQE. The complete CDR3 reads CASSPGTQVFQELFF.

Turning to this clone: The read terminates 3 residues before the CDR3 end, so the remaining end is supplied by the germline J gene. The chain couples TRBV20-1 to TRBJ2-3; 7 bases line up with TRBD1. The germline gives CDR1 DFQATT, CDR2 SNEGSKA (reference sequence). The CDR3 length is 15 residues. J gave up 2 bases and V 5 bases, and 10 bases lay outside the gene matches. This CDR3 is CSAGKGAEFTDTQYF. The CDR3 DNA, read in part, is TGCAGTGCTGGAAAGGGGGCAGAGTTCACAGATACG.

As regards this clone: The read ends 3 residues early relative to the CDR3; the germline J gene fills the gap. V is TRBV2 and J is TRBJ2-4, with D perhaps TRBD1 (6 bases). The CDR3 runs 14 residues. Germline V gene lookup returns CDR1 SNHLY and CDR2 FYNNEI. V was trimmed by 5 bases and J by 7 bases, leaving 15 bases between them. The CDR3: CASSLLGTPNIQYF. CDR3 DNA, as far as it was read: TGTGCCAGCAGTCTCCTCGGGACACCGAACATT. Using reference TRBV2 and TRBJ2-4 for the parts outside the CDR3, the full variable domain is EPEVTQTPSHQVTQMGQEVILRCVPISNHLYFYWYRQILGQKVEFLVSFYNNEISEKSEIFDDQFSVERPDGSNFTLKIRSTKLEDSAMYFCASSLLGTPNIQYFGAGTRLSVL.

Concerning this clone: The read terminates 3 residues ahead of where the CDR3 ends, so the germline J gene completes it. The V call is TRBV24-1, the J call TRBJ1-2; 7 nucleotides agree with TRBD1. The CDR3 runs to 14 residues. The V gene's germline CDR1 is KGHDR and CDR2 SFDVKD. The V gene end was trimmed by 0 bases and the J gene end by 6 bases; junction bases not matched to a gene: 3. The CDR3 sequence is CATSDLKRGHGYTF. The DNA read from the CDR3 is TGTGCCACCAGTGATTTGAAGAGGGGGCATGGC.

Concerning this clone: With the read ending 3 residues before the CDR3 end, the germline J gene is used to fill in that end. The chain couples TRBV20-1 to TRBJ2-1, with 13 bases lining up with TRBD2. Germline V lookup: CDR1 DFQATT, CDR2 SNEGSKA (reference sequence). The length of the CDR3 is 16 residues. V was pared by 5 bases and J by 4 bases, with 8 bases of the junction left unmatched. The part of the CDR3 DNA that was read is TGCAGTGCTCGTCCGGGACTAGCGGGGCGGTACAATGAG. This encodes CSARPGLAGRYNE. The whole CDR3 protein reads CSARPGLAGRYNEQFF.

Partial CDR3 DNA: TGTGCCAGCAGTTTCCCAAGAGGGGTCGAAGATACG. Its protein product is CASSFPRGVEDT. The whole CDR3 sequence is CASSFPRGVEDTQYF. The chain employs TRBV12-3 or TRBV12-4 and TRBJ2-3; D is perhaps TRBD1 or TRBD2 (5 bases each). The read halts 3 residues ahead of the CDR3 end, with the missing end drawn from the germline J gene. The CDR3 is 15 amino acids. V was shortened by 3 bases and J by 5 bases, with 15 bases between the two germline ends.

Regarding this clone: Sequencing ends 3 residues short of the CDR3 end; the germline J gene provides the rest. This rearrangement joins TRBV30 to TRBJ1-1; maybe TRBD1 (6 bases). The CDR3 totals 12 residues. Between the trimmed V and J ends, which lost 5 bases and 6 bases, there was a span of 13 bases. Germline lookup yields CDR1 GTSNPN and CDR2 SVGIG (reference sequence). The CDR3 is CAWGTPRPEAFF. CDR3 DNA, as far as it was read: TGTGCCTGGGGGACACCTAGGCCTGAA.

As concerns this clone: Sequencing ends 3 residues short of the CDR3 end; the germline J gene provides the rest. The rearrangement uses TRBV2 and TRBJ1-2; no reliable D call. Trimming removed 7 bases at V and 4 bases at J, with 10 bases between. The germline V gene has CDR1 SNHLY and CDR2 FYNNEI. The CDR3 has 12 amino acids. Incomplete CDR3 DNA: TGTGCCAGCATGAGCGGAGGCTATGGC. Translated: CASMSGGYG. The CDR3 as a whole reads CASMSGGYGYTF.

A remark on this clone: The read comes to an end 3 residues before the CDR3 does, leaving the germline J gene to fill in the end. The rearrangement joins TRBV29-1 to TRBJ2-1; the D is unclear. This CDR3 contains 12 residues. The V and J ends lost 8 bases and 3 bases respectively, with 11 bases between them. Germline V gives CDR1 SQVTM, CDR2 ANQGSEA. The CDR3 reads CSCDKDYNEQFF. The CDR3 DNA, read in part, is TGCAGCTGCGACAAAGACTACAATGAG.

The CDR3 bases that were read are TGCGCCAGCGGTCCTAGCGGGGGTTACGAG. Translating gives CASGPSGGYE. The entire CDR3 protein reads CASGPSGGYEQYF. The chain recombines TRBV5-1 with TRBJ2-7; 10 nucleotides match TRBD2. Read sequence stops 3 residues before the CDR3 end, and the germline J gene provides the missing end. V gave up 7 bases and J gave up 4 bases; unmatched junction bases: 5. The germline CDR1 and CDR2 sequences are SGHRS and YFSETQ. CDR3 length: 13 amino acids.

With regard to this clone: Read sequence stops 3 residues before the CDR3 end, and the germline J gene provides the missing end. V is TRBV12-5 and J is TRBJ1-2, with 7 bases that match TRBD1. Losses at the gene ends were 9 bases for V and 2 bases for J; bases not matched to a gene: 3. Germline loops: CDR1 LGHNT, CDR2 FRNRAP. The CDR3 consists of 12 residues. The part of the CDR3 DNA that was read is TGTGCTAGCGGACAGGTCAACTATGGC. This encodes CASGQVNYG. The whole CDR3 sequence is CASGQVNYGYTF.

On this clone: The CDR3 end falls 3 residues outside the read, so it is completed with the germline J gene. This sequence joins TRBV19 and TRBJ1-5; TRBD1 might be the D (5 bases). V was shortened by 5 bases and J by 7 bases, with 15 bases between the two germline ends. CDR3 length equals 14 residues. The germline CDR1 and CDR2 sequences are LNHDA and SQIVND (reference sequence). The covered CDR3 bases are TGTGCCAGTAGTCTTGGACAAGGACCACAGCCC. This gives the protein CASSLGQGPQP. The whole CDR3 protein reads CASSLGQGPQPQHF.

CDR3 amino acids: CASSLVEGLNTEAFF. The CDR3 bases that were read are TGTGCCAGCAGCTTAGTGGAGGGGTTGAACACTGAA. The chain combines TRBV7-2 with TRBJ1-1; D perhaps matches TRBD1 (5 bases). The read ends 3 residues before the CDR3 terminus; that terminus is restored from the germline J gene. The germline gives CDR1 SGHTA, CDR2 FQGNSA. This CDR3 comprises 15 residues. V lost 1 base and J 0 bases, leaving 9 bases between the germline ends.

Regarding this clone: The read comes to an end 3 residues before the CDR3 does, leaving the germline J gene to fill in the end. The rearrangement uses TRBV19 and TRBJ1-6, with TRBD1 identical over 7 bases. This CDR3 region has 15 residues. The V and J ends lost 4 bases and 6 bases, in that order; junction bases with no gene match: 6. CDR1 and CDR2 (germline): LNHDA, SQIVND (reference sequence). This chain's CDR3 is CASSTTGRGNSPLHF. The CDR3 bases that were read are TGTGCCAGTAGTACGACAGGGCGGGGTAATTCACCC.

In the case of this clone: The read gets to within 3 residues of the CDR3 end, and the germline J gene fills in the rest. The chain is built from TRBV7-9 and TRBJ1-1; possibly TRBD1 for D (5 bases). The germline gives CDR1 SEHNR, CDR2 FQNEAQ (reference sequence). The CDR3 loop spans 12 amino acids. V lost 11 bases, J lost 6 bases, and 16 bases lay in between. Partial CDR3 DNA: TGTGCCTTCCTTTCGGGAGGGGCTGAA. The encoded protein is CAFLSGGAE. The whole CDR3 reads CAFLSGGAEAFF.

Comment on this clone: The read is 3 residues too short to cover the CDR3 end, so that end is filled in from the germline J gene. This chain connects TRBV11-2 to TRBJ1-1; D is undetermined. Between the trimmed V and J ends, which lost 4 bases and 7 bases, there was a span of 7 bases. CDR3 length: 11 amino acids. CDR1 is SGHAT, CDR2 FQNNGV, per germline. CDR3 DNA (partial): TGTGCCAGCAGCTACGGCGGTGAA. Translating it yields CASSYGGE. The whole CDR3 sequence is CASSYGGEAFF.

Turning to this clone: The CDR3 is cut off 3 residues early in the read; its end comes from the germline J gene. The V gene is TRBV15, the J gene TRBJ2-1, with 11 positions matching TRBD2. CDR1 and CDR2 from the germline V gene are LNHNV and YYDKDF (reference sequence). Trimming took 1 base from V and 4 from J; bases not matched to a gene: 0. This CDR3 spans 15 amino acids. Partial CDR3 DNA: TGTGCCACCAGCAGAGGACTAGCGGGGTACAATGAG. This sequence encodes CATSRGLAGYNE. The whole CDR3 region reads CATSRGLAGYNEQFF.

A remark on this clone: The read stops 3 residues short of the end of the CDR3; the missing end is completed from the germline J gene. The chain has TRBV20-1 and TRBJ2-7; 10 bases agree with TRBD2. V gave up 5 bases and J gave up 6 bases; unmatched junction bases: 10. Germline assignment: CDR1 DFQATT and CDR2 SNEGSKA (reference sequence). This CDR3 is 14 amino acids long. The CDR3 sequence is CSARVGTSAFEQYF. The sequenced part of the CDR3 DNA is TGCAGTGCTCGAGTTGGGACTAGCGCGTTCGAG.

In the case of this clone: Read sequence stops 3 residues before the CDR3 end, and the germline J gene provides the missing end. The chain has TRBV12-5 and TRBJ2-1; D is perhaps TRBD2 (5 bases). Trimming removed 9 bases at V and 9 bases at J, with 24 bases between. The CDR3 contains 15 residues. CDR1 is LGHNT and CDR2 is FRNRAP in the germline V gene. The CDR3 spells CASATADGLSSEQFF. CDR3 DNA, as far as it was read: TGTGCTAGCGCGACCGCCGACGGACTTTCAAGTGAG.

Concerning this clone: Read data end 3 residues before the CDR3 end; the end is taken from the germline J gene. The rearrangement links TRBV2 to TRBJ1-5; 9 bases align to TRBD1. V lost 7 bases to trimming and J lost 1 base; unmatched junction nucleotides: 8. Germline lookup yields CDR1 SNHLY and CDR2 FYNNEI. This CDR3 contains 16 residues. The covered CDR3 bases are TGTGCCAGCAACAAACAGGGGGCGAGAAGCAATCAGCCC. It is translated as CASNKQGARSNQP. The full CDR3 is CASNKQGARSNQPQHF.

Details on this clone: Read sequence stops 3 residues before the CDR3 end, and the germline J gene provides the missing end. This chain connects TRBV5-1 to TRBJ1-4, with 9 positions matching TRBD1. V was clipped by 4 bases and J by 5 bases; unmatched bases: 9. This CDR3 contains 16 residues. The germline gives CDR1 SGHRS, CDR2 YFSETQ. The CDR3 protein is CASSLGGTGLNEKLFF. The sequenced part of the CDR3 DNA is TGCGCCAGCAGCCTCGGAGGGACAGGGTTAAATGAAAAA.

The CDR3 bases that were read are TGCGCCAGCAGCTTGGGTAGCGGGAGCTCCTACAATGAG. Translation gives CASSLGSGSSYNE. The entire CDR3 protein reads CASSLGSGSSYNEQFF. The V and J genes are TRBV5-1 and TRBJ2-1, with 9 bases aligning to TRBD2. The read ends 3 residues before the CDR3 terminus; that terminus is restored from the germline J gene. Germline values: CDR1 SGHRS, CDR2 YFSETQ. CDR3 size: 16 residues. V dropped 0 bases and J dropped 0; count of bases not matched to a gene: 1.

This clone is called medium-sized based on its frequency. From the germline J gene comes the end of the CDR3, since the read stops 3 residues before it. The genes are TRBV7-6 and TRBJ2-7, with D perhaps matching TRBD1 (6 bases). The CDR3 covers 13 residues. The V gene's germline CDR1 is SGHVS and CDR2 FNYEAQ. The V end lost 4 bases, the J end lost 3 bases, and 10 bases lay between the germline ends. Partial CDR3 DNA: TGTGCCAGCAGCTCCGGACAGCGCTACGAG. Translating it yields CASSSGQRYE. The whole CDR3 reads CASSSGQRYEQYF. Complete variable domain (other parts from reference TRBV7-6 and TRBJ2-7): GAGVSQSPRYKVTKRGQDVALRCDPISGHVSLYWYRQALGQGPEFLTYFNYEAQQDKSGLPNDRFSAERPEGSISTLTIQRTEQRDSAMYRCASSSGQRYEQYFGPGTRLTVT.

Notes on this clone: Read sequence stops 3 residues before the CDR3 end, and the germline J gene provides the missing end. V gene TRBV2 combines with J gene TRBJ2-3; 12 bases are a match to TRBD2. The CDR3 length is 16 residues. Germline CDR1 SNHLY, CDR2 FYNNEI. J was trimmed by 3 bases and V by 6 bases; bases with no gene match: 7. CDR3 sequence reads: CASREKTSGRTDTQYF. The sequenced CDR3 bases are TGTGCCAGCAGGGAGAAGACTAGCGGGAGAACAGATACG.

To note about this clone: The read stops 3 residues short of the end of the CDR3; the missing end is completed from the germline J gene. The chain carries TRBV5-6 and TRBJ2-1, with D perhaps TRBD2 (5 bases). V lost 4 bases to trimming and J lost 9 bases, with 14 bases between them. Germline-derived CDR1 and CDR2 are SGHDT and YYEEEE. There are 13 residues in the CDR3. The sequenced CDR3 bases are TGTGCCAGCAGCATCGCACTAGGTGCTGAG. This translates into CASSIALGAE. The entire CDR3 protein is CASSIALGAEQFF. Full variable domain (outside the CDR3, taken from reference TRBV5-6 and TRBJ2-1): DAGVTQSPTHLIKTRGQQVTLRCSPKSGHDTVSWYQQALGQGPQFIFQYYEEEERQRGNFPDRFSGHQFPNYSSELNVNALLLGDSALYLCASSIALGAEQFFGPGTRLTVL.